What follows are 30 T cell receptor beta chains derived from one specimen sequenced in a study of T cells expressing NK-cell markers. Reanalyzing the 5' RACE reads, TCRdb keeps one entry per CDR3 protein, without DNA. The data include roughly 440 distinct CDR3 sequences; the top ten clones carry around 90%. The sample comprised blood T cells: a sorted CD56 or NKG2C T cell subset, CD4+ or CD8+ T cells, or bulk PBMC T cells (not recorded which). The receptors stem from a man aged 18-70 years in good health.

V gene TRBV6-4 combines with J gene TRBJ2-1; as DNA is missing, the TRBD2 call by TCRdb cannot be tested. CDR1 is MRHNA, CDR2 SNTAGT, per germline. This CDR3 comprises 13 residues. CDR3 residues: CASSKGLYNEQFF.

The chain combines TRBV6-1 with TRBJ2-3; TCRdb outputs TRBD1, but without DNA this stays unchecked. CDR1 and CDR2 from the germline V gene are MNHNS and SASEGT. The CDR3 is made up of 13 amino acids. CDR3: CASRQGVTDTQYF.

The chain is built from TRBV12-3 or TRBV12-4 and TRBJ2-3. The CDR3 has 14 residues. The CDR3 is CASSFRFQGDTQYF.

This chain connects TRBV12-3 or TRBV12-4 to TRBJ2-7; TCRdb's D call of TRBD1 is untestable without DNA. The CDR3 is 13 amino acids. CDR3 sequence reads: CASSFRAGYEQYF.

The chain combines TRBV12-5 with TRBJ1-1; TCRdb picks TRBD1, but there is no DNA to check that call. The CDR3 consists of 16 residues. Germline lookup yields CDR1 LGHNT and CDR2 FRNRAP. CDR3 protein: CASGSPSGPMNTEAFF.

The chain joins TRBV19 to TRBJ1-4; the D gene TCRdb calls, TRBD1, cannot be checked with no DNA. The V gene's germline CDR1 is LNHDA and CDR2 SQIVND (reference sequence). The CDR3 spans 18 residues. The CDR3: CASSRTGAPGPFNEKLFF. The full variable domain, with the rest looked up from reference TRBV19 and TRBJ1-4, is DGGITQSPKYLFRKEGQNVTLSCEQNLNHDAMYWYRQDPGQGLRLIYYSQIVNDFQKGDIAEGYSVSREKKESFPLTVTSAQKNPTAFYLCASSRTGAPGPFNEKLFFGSGTQLSVL.

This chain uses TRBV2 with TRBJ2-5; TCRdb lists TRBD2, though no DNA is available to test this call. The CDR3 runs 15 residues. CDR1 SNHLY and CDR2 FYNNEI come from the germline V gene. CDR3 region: CASSRLAGSQETQYF.

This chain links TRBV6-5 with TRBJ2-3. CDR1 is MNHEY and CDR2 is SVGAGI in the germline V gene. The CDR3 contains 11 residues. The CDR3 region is CASSYMDTQYF.

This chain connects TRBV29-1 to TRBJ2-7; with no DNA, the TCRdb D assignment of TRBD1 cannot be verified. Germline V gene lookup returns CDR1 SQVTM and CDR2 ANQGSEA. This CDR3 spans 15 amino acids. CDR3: CSVVASGDPSYEQYF.

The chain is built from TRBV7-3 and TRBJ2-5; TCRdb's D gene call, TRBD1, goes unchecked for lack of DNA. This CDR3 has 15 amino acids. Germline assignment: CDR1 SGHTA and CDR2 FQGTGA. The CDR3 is CASSPGAGRWGDQYF.

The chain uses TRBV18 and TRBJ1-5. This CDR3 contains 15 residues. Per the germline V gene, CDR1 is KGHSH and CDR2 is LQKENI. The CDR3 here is CASSPPGRSWQPQHF.

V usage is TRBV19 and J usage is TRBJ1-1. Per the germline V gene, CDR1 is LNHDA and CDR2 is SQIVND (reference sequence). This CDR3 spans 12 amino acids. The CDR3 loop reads CASANLNTEAFF.

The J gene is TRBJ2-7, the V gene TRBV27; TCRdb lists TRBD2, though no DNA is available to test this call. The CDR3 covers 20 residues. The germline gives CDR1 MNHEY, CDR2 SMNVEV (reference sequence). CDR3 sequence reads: CASSFRPPRGKWGESYEQYF.

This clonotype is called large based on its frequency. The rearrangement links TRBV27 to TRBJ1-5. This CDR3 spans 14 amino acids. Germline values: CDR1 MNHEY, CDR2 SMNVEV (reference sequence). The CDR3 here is CASSYYVRNQPQHF.

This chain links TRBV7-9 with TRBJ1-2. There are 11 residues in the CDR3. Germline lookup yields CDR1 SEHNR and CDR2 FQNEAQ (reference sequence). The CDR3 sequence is CASSYWWSYTF.

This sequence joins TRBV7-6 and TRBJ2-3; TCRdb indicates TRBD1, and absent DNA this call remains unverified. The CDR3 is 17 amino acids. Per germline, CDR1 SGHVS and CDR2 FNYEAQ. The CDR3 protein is CASSLDPPATRADTQYF.

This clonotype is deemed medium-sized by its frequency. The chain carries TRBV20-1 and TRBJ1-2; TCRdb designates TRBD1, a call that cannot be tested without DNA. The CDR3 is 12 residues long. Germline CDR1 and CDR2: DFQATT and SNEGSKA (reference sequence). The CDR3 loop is CSARGDWDLGTF.

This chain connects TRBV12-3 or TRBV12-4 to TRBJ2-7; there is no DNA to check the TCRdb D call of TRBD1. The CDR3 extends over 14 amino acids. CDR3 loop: CASSPDRDASEQYF.

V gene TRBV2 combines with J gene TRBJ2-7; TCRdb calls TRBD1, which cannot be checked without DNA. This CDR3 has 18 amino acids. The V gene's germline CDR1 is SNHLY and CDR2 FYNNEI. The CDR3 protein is CASSDTQRGPLVGYEQYF.

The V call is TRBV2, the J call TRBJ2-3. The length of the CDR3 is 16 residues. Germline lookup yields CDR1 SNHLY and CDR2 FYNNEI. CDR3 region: CASSGVVADSTDTQYF.

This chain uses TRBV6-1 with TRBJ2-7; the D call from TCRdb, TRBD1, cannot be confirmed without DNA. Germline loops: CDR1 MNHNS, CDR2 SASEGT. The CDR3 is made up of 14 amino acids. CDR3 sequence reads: CASSKDRGPYEQYF.

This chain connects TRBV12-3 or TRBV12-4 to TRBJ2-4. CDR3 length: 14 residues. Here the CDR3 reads CASSLADLETLQYF.

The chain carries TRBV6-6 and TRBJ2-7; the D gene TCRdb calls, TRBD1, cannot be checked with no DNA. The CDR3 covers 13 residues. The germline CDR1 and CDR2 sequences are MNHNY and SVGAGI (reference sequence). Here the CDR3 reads CASGYTRGYEQYF.

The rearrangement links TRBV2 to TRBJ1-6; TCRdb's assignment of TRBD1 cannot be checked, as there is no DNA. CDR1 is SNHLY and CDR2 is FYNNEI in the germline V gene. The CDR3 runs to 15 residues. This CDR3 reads CASSVGTGYNSPLHF.

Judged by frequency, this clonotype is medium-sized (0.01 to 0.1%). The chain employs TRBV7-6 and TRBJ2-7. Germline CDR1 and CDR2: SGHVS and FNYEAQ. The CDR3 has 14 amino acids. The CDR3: CASSPRGTSYEQYF.

This chain's CDR3 is CASRSGVNTEAFF. This sequence joins TRBV6-5 and TRBJ1-1. CDR3 size: 13 residues. Germline CDR1 MNHEY, CDR2 SVGAGI.

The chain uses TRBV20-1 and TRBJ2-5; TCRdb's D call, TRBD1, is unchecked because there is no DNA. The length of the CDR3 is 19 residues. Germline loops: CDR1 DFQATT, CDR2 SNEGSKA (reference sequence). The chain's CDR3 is CSARPASPGTGEAQETQYF.

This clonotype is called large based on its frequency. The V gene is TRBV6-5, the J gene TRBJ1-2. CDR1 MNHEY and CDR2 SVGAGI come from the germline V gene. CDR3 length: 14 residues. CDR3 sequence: CASSPLGRNYGYTF.

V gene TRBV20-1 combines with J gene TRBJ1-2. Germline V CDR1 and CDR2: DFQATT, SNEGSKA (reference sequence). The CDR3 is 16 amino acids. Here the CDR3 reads CSATLKDVAANYGYTF.

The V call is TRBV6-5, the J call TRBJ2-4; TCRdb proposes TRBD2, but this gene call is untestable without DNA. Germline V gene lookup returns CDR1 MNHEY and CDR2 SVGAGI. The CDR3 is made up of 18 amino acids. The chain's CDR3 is CASSPPGLAGVAKNIQYF.